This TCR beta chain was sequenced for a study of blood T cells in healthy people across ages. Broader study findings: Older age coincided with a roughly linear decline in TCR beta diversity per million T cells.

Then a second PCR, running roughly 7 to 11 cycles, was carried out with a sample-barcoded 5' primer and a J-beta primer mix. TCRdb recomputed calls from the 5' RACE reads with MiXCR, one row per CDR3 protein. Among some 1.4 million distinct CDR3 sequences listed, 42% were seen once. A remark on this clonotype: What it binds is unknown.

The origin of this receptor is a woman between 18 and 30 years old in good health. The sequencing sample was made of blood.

Written as DNA, the CDR3 is TGTGCCAGCAGTCCGGGGACAGCACCTGGTGGTGGCTACACCTTC. It codes for CASSPGTAPGGGYTF. J is TRBJ1-2 and V is TRBV12-3 or TRBV12-4; 7 bases fit TRBD1. V shed 5 bases, J shed 7 bases, and the junction held 13 bases outside the gene matches. The CDR3 covers 15 residues.